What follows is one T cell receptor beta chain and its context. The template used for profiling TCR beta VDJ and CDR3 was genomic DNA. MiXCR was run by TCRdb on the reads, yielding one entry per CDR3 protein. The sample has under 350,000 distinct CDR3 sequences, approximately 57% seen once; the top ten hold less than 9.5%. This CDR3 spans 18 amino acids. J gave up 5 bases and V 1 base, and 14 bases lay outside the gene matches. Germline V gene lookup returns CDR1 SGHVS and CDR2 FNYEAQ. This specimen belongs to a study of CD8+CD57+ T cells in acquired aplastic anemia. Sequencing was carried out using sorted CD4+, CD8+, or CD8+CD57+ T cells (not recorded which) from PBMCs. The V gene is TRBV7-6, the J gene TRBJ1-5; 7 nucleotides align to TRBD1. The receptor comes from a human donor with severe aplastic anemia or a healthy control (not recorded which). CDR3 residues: CASSLEPASRGLDQPQHF. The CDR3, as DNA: TGTGCCAGCAGCTTAGAACCCGCCTCCAGGGGGTTGGATCAGCCCCAGCATTTT.